A single sample is the source of the 17 T cell receptor beta chains below, sequenced in a study of patients and donors after allogeneic stem cell transplantation. TCRdb redid the calling of the RT-PCR reads with MiXCR, one entry per CDR3 protein. The sample has roughly 230,000 distinct CDR3 sequences; 11% to 15% are singletons. Sample: blood, either unsorted or a sorted T cell fraction (not recorded which). These receptors were collected from a human donor who was either an allogeneic HSCT recipient or a stem cell or donor lymphocyte infusion donor (not recorded which). It is not recorded whose cells these are; they may come from a transplant donor.

A few counts support this clonotype. The J gene is TRBJ2-7, the V gene TRBV14, with D perhaps matching TRBD1 (6 bases). The germline V and J ends were trimmed by 1 base and 4 bases, with 17 bases remaining between them. This CDR3 spans 16 amino acids. CDR1 is SGHDN, CDR2 FVKESK, per germline. The CDR3 DNA is TGTGCCAGCAGCCAAGGACCTCGAGGGGGAGATTACGAGCAGTACTTC. Its translation is CASSQGPRGGDYEQYF. Full variable domain (rest looked up from reference TRBV14 and TRBJ2-7): EAGVTQFPSHSVIEKGQTVTLRCDPISGHDNLYWYRRVMGKEIKFLLHFVKESKQDESGMPNNRFLAERTGGTYSTLKVQPAELEDSGVYFCASSQGPRGGDYEQYFGPGTRLTVT.

This clonotype has at least ten counts. The chain carries TRBV20-1 and TRBJ2-1, with D perhaps matching TRBD2 (6 bases). The CDR3 is 13 amino acids. V lost 1 base and J 8 bases, leaving 12 bases between the germline ends. Germline V gene sequence: CDR1 DFQATT, CDR2 SNEGSKA (reference sequence). The CDR3 loop reads CSARGGSSDEQFF. DNA of the CDR3: TGCAGTGCTAGAGGAGGTTCTAGCGATGAGCAGTTCTTC.

This sequence joins TRBV19 and TRBJ2-3; D call uncertain. Trimming took 7 bases from V and 3 from J, leaving 11 bases between them. The germline gives CDR1 LNHDA, CDR2 SQIVND (reference sequence). CDR3 length: 13 residues. CDR3 amino acids: CASTQRVTDTQYF. The CDR3 nucleotides are TGTGCCAGTACCCAGCGCGTTACAGATACGCAGTATTTT. Variable domain in full (rest from reference TRBV19 and TRBJ2-3): DGGITQSPKYLFRKEGQNVTLSCEQNLNHDAMYWYRQDPGQGLRLIYYSQIVNDFQKGDIAEGYSVSREKKESFPLTVTSAQKNPTAFYLCASTQRVTDTQYFGPGTRLTVL.

This clonotype came up a few times. The chain carries TRBV19 and TRBJ1-1; 7 bases match TRBD1. V gave up 5 bases and J gave up 2 bases; unmatched junction bases: 8. The CDR3 runs to 15 residues. From germline, CDR1 is LNHDA and CDR2 SQIVND (reference sequence). The DNA of the CDR3 is TGTGCCAGTAGTTCCAACAGGGGAACTAACACTGAAGCTTTCTTT. Protein product: CASSSNRGTNTEAFF.

This clonotype was seen many times. The rearrangement joins TRBV7-2 to TRBJ2-1; 7 nucleotides align to TRBD2. The CDR3 extends over 16 amino acids. The J segment lost 4 bases and the V segment lost 1 base, leaving 7 bases of the junction unmatched. Germline loops: CDR1 SGHTA, CDR2 FQGNSA. The CDR3 sequence: CASSLEGTTSYNEQFF. The CDR3 DNA is TGTGCCAGCAGCTTAGAGGGGACTACCTCTTACAATGAGCAGTTCTTC.

The chain carries TRBV5-1 and TRBJ2-7; D is uncertain. This CDR3 is built from 13 residues. Looked up from germline, CDR1 is SGHRS and CDR2 is YFSETQ. V was pared by 5 bases and J by 3 bases, with 12 bases between. CDR3 loop: CASSYMPSYEQYF. As DNA, the CDR3 is TGCGCCAGCAGTTATATGCCCAGCTACGAGCAGTACTTC.

This clonotype was recorded at least ten times. The chain joins TRBV20-1 to TRBJ1-6; possible D gene TRBD1, 5 bases. Trimming took 5 bases from V and 3 from J, leaving 11 bases between them. The CDR3 spans 14 residues. From germline, CDR1 is DFQATT and CDR2 SNEGSKA (reference sequence). CDR3 protein: CSAEGLSYNSPLHF. The CDR3 DNA follows: TGCAGTGCTGAGGGGTTAAGCTATAATTCACCCCTCCACTTT.

This clonotype has a handful of counts. V is TRBV19 and J is TRBJ2-3; weak D call: TRBD1 (6 bases). This CDR3 has 14 amino acids. Germline V CDR1 and CDR2: LNHDA, SQIVND (reference sequence). V shed 9 bases and J shed 3 bases, with 16 bases lying between them. The CDR3 sequence: CASEPRGKTDTQYF. The CDR3 nucleotides read TGTGCCAGCGAACCCAGGGGAAAGACAGATACGCAGTATTTT. Using reference TRBV19 and TRBJ2-3 for the parts outside the CDR3, the full variable domain is DGGITQSPKYLFRKEGQNVTLSCEQNLNHDAMYWYRQDPGQGLRLIYYSQIVNDFQKGDIAEGYSVSREKKESFPLTVTSAQKNPTAFYLCASEPRGKTDTQYFGPGTRLTVL.

The chain links TRBV3-1 to TRBJ2-5; 11 nucleotides agree with TRBD2. V trimming: 0 bases; J trimming: 4 bases; junction bases outside the gene matches: 4. The germline gives CDR1 LGHDT, CDR2 YNNKEL (reference sequence). This CDR3 contains 16 residues. The CDR3 loop reads CASSQDQLAGVETQYF. For the CDR3, the DNA is TGTGCCAGCAGCCAAGATCAACTAGCGGGGGTAGAGACCCAGTACTTC.

The sample holds a few counts of this clonotype. The J gene is TRBJ2-1, the V gene TRBV7-9; the match to TRBD1 covers 7 bases. The CDR3 consists of 17 residues. J was trimmed by 6 bases and V by 5 bases; bases with no gene match: 16. Per germline, CDR1 SEHNR and CDR2 FQNEAQ (reference sequence). CDR3 sequence: CASSPDGQAGLANEQFF. Written as DNA, the CDR3 is TGTGCCAGCAGCCCCGATGGACAGGCTGGGTTAGCCAATGAGCAGTTCTTC.

The sample holds a few counts of this clonotype. The rearrangement uses TRBV6-1 and TRBJ2-3; 7 bases are a match to TRBD2. Germline V CDR1 and CDR2: MNHNS, SASEGT. This CDR3 contains 17 residues. V lost 0 bases to trimming and J lost 1 base; unmatched junction nucleotides: 7. CDR3 region: CASSEARGWAGTDTQYF. In nucleotides, the CDR3 is TGTGCCAGCAGTGAAGCGCGGGGGTGGGCGGGCACAGATACGCAGTATTTT.

J is TRBJ1-2 and V is TRBV28; D uncertain. The CDR3 length is 12 residues. V was clipped by 7 bases and J by 7 bases, with 13 bases between them. In germline, CDR1 is MDHEN, CDR2 SYDVKM. The CDR3 spells CASKEEVTGYTF. The DNA for the CDR3 is TGTGCCAGCAAGGAGGAGGTTACTGGCTACACCTTC.

The CDR3 DNA follows: TGTGCCAGCAGTGGGACTAGCACCCCAGGGACCCAGTACTTC. It specifies CASSGTSTPGTQYF. V and J are TRBV2 and TRBJ2-5; 8 positions match TRBD2. Trimming removed 4 bases from V and 7 bases from J; junction bases left unmatched: 8. This CDR3 is built from 14 residues. The V gene's germline CDR1 is SNHLY and CDR2 FYNNEI.

A remark on this clonotype: The germline gene is not matched at one end of the junction; a read error may be the cause. This chain uses TRBV20-1 with TRBJ1-5; weak D call: TRBD1 (6 bases). The germline gives CDR1 DFQATT, CDR2 SNEGSKA (reference sequence). The CDR3 is 15 residues long. CDR3 coding DNA: TGCAGTGCTAGAGATCTTCAACAGGGCAACCAGCCCCAGCATTTT. Its protein product is CSARDLQQGNQPQHF.

The CDR3: CASSDGQGAGYTF. In nucleotides, the CDR3 is TGTGCCAGCAGCGACGGACAGGGGGCTGGCTACACCTTC. V is TRBV5-6 and J is TRBJ1-2; 11 nucleotides align to TRBD1. Trimming took 4 bases from V and 7 from J; bases not matched to a gene: 3. From germline, CDR1 is SGHDT and CDR2 YYEEEE. This CDR3 comprises 13 residues.

This clonotype was seen ten or more times. The chain has TRBV12-3 or TRBV12-4 and TRBJ1-2; D possibly corresponds to TRBD1 (5 bases). Trimming pared 6 bases from V and 6 bases from J, leaving 11 bases between. This CDR3 is 12 amino acids long. CDR3 loop: CASRDAGNGYTF. CDR3 in DNA: TGTGCCAGCAGGGATGCAGGGAATGGCTACACCTTC.

In this sample, this clonotype turned up a few times. The CDR3 here is CASSLGDRRGYTF. CDR3 nucleotides: TGTGCCAGCAGCTTAGGGGACAGGCGGGGCTACACCTTC. The chain recombines TRBV7-6 with TRBJ1-2; 8 bases map to TRBD1. Trimming cost V 1 base and J 8 bases; bases outside gene matches: 3. Per the germline V gene, CDR1 is SGHVS and CDR2 is FNYEAQ. This CDR3 has 13 amino acids.